In this sample, the clone carrying this TCR beta chain turned up many times. What it recognizes is unknown. Not a single patient had been given any form of treatment at any point before undergoing thyroid surgery. Under the authors' procedure: Clinicopathological groups differed in CDR3, with these differences serving to build a distant-metastasis classifier for papillary thyroid cancer. TCRdb re-called clones from the PCR reads using MiXCR. TCRdb's processing, not the authors', yielded these V and J calls. The table records tens of thousands of clones, 25% of them present only once. These data are taken from a study of metastatic and nonmetastatic thyroid tumors. Whole-study context: Repertoires from blood and tumor or nodule tissue of malignant and benign thyroid patients were compared. Study-wide results and limits: The study reportedly found significantly higher TCR beta diversity in malignant thyroid tumors than benign nodules, in blood and tumor.

V was cut by 4 bases and J by 0 bases, with 10 bases left in between. Per germline, CDR1 MNHNS and CDR2 SASEGT. The CDR3 has 15 amino acids. The sample comprised blood. The chain links TRBV6-1 to TRBJ1-5; D is ambiguous. This receptor was taken from a female donor with papillary thyroid cancer or a benign thyroid nodule (not recorded which). Some clones in this sample may be carry-over from other donors' samples. The DNA of the CDR3 is TGTGCCAGCAGTGTGATGGGAAATAGCAATCAGCCCCAGCATTTT. This sequence encodes CASSVMGNSNQPQHF.